Following are 18 T cell receptor beta chains from one sample sequenced in a study of PD-L1 blockade in urothelial cancer. The data were produced by immunoSEQ multiplex PCR, yet TCRdb's version contains in-frame clones alone and is incomplete. The sample lists 70,000 or so clones, almost 90% occurring once. Indicated time point: pretreatment peripheral blood. The input for sequencing was PBMCs, taken around atezolizumab (anti-PD-L1) treatment. These receptors were taken from a man aged 65-85 years with urothelial cancer.

The gene calls are TRBV4-1 and TRBJ2-1; D gene unclear. Germline assignment: CDR1 MGHRA and CDR2 YSYEKL. The V end was cut by 4 bases, the J end by 3 bases, with 13 bases between. This CDR3 is built from 15 residues. DNA of the CDR3: TGCGCCAGCAGCCGACCTGGGCCAAGCTACAATGAGCAGTTCTTC. Translated: CASSRPGPSYNEQFF.

V and J are TRBV28 and TRBJ1-1, with 8 bases aligning to TRBD1. The CDR3 is 16 residues long. After removal of 1 base from V and 2 bases from J, the junction contained 6 bases not matched to a gene. Germline V gene sequence: CDR1 MDHEN, CDR2 SYDVKM. CDR3 coding DNA: TGTGCCAGCAGTTTATCAGGGGGCGTCCTCAACACTGAAGCTTTCTTT. Amino acid sequence: CASSLSGGVLNTEAFF.

The chain employs TRBV18 and TRBJ2-7; no definite D call. Trimming pared 0 bases from V and 1 base from J, leaving 7 bases between. This CDR3 contains 14 residues. Per the germline V gene, CDR1 is KGHSH and CDR2 is LQKENI. The CDR3 DNA reads as TGTGCCAGCTCACCACCCTCGGTTTCCTACGAGCAGTACTTC. Translated: CASSPPSVSYEQYF. The entire variable domain, with the rest obtained from reference TRBV18 and TRBJ2-7, is as follows: NAGVMQNPRHLVRRRGQEARLRCSPMKGHSHVYWYRQLPEEGLKFMVYLQKENIIDESGMPKERFSAEFPKEGPSILRIQQVVRGDSAAYFCASSPPSVSYEQYFGPGTRLTVT.

The gene calls are TRBV18 and TRBJ1-5; D not certain. The V gene's germline CDR1 is KGHSH and CDR2 LQKENI. The length of the CDR3 is 15 residues. V was shortened by 2 bases and J by 2 bases, with 10 bases between the two germline ends. Here the CDR3 reads CASSPGFQGNQPQHF. CDR3 DNA: TGTGCCAGCTCACCAGGGTTTCAGGGCAATCAGCCCCAGCATTTT.

The gene calls are TRBV28 and TRBJ2-1; D is perhaps TRBD1 (6 bases). The germline gives CDR1 MDHEN, CDR2 SYDVKM. Trimming pared 5 bases from V and 0 bases from J, leaving 11 bases between. CDR3 length equals 15 residues. The CDR3 nucleotides read TGTGCCAGCAGTCCCGACAGGAGCTCCTACAATGAGCAGTTCTTC. Translated: CASSPDRSSYNEQFF. Supplemented by reference TRBV28 and TRBJ2-1, the full variable domain reads DVKVTQSSRYLVKRTGEKVFLECVQDMDHENMFWYRQDPGLGLRLIYFSYDVKMKEKGDIPEGYSVSREKKERFSLILESASTNQTSMYLCASSPDRSSYNEQFFGPGTRLTVL.

The V call is TRBV7-9, the J call TRBJ1-1, with TRBD1 identical over 9 bases. The length of the CDR3 is 15 residues. Looked up from germline, CDR1 is SEHNR and CDR2 is FQNEAQ (reference sequence). J was trimmed by 0 bases and V by 4 bases; bases with no gene match: 3. The CDR3 DNA reads TGTGCCAGCAGCTCCACAGGGGGCTTGAACACTGAAGCTTTCTTT. Translating it yields CASSSTGGLNTEAFF.

Here the CDR3 DNA reads TGTGCCAGCAGCCAAAAACAGGCTAATAATGAAAAACTGTTTTTT. It yields the protein CASSQKQANNEKLFF. The chain carries TRBV5-4 and TRBJ1-4; D may be TRBD1 (5 bases). CDR3 length: 15 amino acids. Germline CDR1 is SGHNT and CDR2 is YYREEE (reference sequence). V lost 4 bases and J lost 4, with 14 bases in between.

This chain joins TRBV5-1 and TRBJ2-4, with D perhaps TRBD1 (5 bases). The CDR3 sequence is 13 residues long. CDR1 is SGHRS and CDR2 is YFSETQ in the germline V gene. Trimming took off 1 base at V and 8 bases at J, with 10 bases between the two ends. The CDR3 here is CASSLQGEDIQYF. The CDR3 DNA reads as TGCGCCAGCAGCTTGCAGGGTGAGGACATTCAGTACTTC.

The chain uses TRBV7-8 and TRBJ2-2; 7 nucleotides line up with TRBD2. Germline V gene sequence: CDR1 SGHVS, CDR2 FQNEAQ. V dropped 0 bases and J dropped 4; count of bases not matched to a gene: 5. The CDR3 consists of 16 residues. CDR3 sequence reads: CASSLAGGFGTGELFF. As DNA, the CDR3 is TGTGCCAGCAGCTTAGCGGGGGGGTTCGGCACCGGGGAGCTGTTTTTT.

The rearrangement links TRBV5-1 to TRBJ1-1; D perhaps matches TRBD1 (6 bases). This CDR3 has 14 amino acids. V gave up 2 bases and J gave up 1 base, with 9 bases separating them. CDR1 is SGHRS and CDR2 is YFSETQ in the germline V gene. This CDR3 reads CASSLRQANTEAFF. The CDR3 DNA reads TGCGCCAGCAGCTTAAGACAGGCGAACACTGAAGCTTTCTTT.

J is TRBJ2-1 and V is TRBV7-9; 8 bases map to TRBD1. Germline CDR1 is SEHNR and CDR2 is FQNEAQ (reference sequence). The CDR3 extends over 16 amino acids. Unmatched junction bases numbered 9, after V lost 1 base and J lost 7 bases. CDR3 protein: CASSLGQGSLGNEQFF. The CDR3, as DNA: TGTGCCAGCAGCTTAGGACAGGGGTCCTTGGGGAATGAGCAGTTCTTC. The full variable domain, completed using reference TRBV7-9 and TRBJ2-1, is DTGVSQNPRHKITKRGQNVTFRCDPISEHNRLYWYRQTLGQGPEFLTYFQNEAQLEKSRLLSDRFSAERPKGSFSTLEIQRTEQGDSAMYLCASSLGQGSLGNEQFFGPGTRLTVL.

V usage is TRBV9 and J usage is TRBJ1-5; weak D call: TRBD1 (6 bases). V lost 0 bases and J 6 bases, leaving 13 bases between the germline ends. The CDR3 runs to 15 residues. Germline loops: CDR1 SGDLS, CDR2 YYNGEE. The CDR3 loop reads CASSVAGGGSQPQHF. The CDR3 bases are TGTGCCAGCAGCGTAGCGGGGGGCGGGAGTCAGCCCCAGCATTTT.

CDR3 nucleotide sequence: TGCGCCAGCAGCCCCCAGGACTTAAACACAGATACGCAGTATTTT. It encodes CASSPQDLNTDTQYF. V usage is TRBV5-1 and J usage is TRBJ2-3, with D perhaps TRBD2 (5 bases). The CDR3 runs 15 residues. Germline V lookup: CDR1 SGHRS, CDR2 YFSETQ. V was shortened by 4 bases and J by 2 bases, with 14 bases between the two germline ends.

In DNA form, the CDR3 reads TGTGCCAGCACCGATCAGGACAGGGGGTATGAAAAACTGTTTTTT. Translating gives CASTDQDRGYEKLFF. V usage is TRBV2 and J usage is TRBJ1-4, with 10 bases aligning to TRBD1. The CDR3 extends over 15 amino acids. Germline V gives CDR1 SNHLY, CDR2 FYNNEI. Unmatched junction bases numbered 8, after V lost 7 bases and J lost 6 bases.

The chain joins TRBV6-5 to TRBJ1-1; a weak D match, TRBD1 (5 bases). This CDR3 spans 13 amino acids. V lost 3 bases to trimming and J lost 5 bases, with 10 bases between them. Looked up from germline, CDR1 is MNHEY and CDR2 is SVGAGI. CDR3 DNA sequence: TGTGCCAGCAGTTATAGGAGGGGAACTGAAGCTTTCTTT. This translates into CASSYRRGTEAFF.

The rearrangement links TRBV15 to TRBJ2-7; D perhaps matches TRBD2 (6 bases). This CDR3 spans 14 amino acids. V was pared by 4 bases and J by 0 bases, with 10 bases between. Germline CDR1 reads LNHNV; CDR2 reads YYDKDF (reference sequence). CDR3 nucleotide sequence: TGTGCCACCAGCACCTCCGGGGGCTCCTACGAGCAGTACTTC. It is translated as CATSTSGGSYEQYF.

J is TRBJ1-1 and V is TRBV30; D gene ambiguous. Per the germline V gene, CDR1 is GTSNPN and CDR2 is SVGIG (reference sequence). Trimming took off 5 bases at V and 6 bases at J, with 10 bases between the two ends. The CDR3 loop spans 11 amino acids. CDR3 region: CAWRREAEAFF. The CDR3 DNA sequence: TGTGCCTGGCGGAGGGAGGCTGAAGCTTTCTTT.

The chain carries TRBV9 and TRBJ1-2; 7 nucleotides line up with TRBD1. V shed 4 bases, J shed 4 bases, and the junction held 13 bases outside the gene matches. Germline CDR1 and CDR2: SGDLS and YYNGEE. The CDR3 spans 16 residues. In DNA, the CDR3 is TGTGCCAGCAGCCCGGGCCCCGGGACAGCCGGCTATGGCTACACCTTC. It yields the protein CASSPGPGTAGYGYTF.